The subject of this entry is one T cell receptor beta chain. Its target is unknown. Approximately 87 million PBMCs went into genomic DNA for unsorted samples. Profiled with immunoSEQ multiplex PCR; TCRdb holds only in-frame clones, not every one. The sample consists of 400,000 to 550,000 clones, about 80% of them appearing once. V lost 5 bases to trimming and J lost 6 bases, with 13 bases between them. Looked up from germline, CDR1 is SGHTA and CDR2 is FQGNSA. The CDR3 runs to 14 residues. The sample is drawn from a study of shared clonotypes between healthy human individuals. For the study at large: The donor pool was made up of two women and three men aged 18 to 49. Study-wide results and caveats: Limitation of the genetic and exposure-history diversity represented came from the few donors.

This receptor was obtained from a middle-aged woman in good health. Some clones in this sample may be carry-over from other donors' samples. Sequencing was carried out using PBMCs. The chain links TRBV7-2 to TRBJ1-4, with a possible D match to TRBD1 (5 bases). CDR3 sequence: CASSGGSSDEKLFF. The CDR3 DNA is TGTGCCAGCAGCGGGGGATCCTCTGATGAAAAACTGTTTTTT.